This T cell receptor beta chain stems from a study of T cells in Graves' hyperthyroidism and ophthalmopathy. This clonotype was seen a handful of times. Antigen specificity is unknown. RNA transcripts provided the source from which TCR beta CDR3 regions were amplified. A first-round RT-PCR of the TCR CDR3 used the HTBI primer set. TCRdb ran MiXCR on the multiplex PCR reads and lists one entry per CDR3 protein. Of about 700,000 distinct CDR3 sequences listed, 14% are singletons. CDR3 size: 15 residues. CDR1 and CDR2 (germline): KGHSH, LQKENI. Trimming removed 1 base from V and 9 bases from J; junction bases left unmatched: 7. Study-level findings and limits: The model identified upcoming ophthalmopathy a median around 6 months ahead of onset.

The sample taken for sequencing was blood. The chain has TRBV18 and TRBJ2-1; 9 bases agree with TRBD2. The sequence was obtained from a woman aged 18-35 years with Graves' hyperthyroidism. This CDR3 reads CASSPLAGGEAEQFF. DNA for the CDR3: TGTGCCAGCTCACCACTCGCGGGAGGGGAGGCTGAGCAGTTCTTC.